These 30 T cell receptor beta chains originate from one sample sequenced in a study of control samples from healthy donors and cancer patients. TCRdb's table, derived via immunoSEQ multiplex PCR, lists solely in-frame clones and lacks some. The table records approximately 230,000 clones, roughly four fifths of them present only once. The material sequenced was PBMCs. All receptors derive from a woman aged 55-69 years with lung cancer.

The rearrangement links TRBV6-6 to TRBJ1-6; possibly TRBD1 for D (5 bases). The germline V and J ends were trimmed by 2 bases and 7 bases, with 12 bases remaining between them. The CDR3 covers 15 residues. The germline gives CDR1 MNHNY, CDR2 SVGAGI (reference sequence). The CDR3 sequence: CASSYNGASNSPLHF. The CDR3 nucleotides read TGTGCCAGCAGTTACAATGGGGCCAGCAATTCACCCCTCCACTTT.

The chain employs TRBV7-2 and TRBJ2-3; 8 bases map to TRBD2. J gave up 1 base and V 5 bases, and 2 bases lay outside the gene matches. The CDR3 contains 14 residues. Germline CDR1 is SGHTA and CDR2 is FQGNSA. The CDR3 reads CASSPGGGTDTQYF. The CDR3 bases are TGTGCCAGCAGCCCCGGGGGGGGCACAGATACGCAGTATTTT.

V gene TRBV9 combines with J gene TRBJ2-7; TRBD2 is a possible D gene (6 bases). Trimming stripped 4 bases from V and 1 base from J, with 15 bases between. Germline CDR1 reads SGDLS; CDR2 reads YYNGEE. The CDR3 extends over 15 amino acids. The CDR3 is CASSPKGTFSYEQYF. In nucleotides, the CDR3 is TGTGCCAGCAGCCCGAAAGGGACTTTTTCCTACGAGCAGTACTTC.

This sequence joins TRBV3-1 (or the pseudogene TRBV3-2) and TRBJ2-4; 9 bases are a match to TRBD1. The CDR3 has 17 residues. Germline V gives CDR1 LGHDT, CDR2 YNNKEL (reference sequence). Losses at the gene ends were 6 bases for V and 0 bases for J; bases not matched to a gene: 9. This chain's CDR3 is CASRSSGTGRAKNIQYF. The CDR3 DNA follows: TGTGCCAGCAGGTCCTCCGGGACAGGGAGAGCCAAAAACATTCAGTACTTC.

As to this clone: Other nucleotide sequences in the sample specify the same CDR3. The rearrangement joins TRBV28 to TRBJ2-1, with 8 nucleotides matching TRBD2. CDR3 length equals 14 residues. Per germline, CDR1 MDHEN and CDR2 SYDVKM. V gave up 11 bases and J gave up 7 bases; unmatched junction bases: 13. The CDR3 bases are TGTGCCTGTTCCGGGACTAGATCGCCGAATGAGCAGTTCTTC. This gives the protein CACSGTRSPNEQFF.

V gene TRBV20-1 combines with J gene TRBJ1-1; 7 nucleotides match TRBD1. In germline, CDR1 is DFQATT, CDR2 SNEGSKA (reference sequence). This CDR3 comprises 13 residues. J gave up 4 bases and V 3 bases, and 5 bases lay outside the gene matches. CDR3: CSASSQGGTEAFF. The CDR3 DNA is TGCAGTGCTAGTAGTCAGGGGGGCACTGAAGCTTTCTTT.

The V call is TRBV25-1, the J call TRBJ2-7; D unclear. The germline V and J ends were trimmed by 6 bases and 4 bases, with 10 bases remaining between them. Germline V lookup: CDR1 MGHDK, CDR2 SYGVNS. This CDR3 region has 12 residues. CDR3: CASRIGVYEQYF. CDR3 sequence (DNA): TGTGCCAGCAGGATTGGGGTTTACGAGCAGTACTTC.

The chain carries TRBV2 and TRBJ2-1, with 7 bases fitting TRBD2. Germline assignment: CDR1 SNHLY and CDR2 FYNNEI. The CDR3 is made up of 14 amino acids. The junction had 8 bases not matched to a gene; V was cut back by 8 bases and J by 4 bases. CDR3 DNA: TGTGCCAGCGCTGCCCCTAGCGGATACAATGAGCAGTTCTTC. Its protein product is CASAAPSGYNEQFF.

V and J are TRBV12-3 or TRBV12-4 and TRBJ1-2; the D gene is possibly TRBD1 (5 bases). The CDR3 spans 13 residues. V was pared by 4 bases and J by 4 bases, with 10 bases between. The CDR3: CASSSGGTYGYTF. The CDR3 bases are TGTGCCAGCAGTTCGGGGGGGACCTATGGCTACACCTTC.

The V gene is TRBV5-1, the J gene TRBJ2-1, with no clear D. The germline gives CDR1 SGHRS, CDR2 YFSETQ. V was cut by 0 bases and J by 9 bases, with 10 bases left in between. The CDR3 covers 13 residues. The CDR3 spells CASSLGDLGEQFF. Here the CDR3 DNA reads TGCGCCAGCAGCTTGGGAGATCTCGGTGAGCAGTTCTTC.

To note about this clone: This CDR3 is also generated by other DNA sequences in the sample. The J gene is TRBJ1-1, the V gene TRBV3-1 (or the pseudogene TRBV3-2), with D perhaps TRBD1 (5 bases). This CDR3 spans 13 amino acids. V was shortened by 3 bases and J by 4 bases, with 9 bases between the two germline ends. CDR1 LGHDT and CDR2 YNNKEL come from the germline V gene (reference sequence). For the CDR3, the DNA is TGTGCCAGCAGCCAGGGGGGATCCACTGAAGCTTTCTTT. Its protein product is CASSQGGSTEAFF.

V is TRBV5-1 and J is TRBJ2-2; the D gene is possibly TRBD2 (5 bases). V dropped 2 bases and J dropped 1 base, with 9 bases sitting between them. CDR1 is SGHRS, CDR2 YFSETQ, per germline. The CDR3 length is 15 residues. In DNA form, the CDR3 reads TGCGCCAGCAGCTTCGGGGAAGGGAACACCGGGGAGCTGTTTTTT. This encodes CASSFGEGNTGELFF.

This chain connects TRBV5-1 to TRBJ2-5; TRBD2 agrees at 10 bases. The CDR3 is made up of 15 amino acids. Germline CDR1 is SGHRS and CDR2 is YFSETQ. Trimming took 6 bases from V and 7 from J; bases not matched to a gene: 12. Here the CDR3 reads CASTNGAGGPATQYF. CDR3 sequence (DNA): TGCGCCAGCACAAACGGAGCGGGAGGGCCGGCGACCCAGTACTTC.

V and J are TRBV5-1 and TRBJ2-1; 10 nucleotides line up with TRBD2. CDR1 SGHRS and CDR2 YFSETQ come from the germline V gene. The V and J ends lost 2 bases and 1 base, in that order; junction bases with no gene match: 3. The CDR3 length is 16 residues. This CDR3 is CASSLRTSGSYNEQFF. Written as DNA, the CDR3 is TGCGCCAGCAGCTTAAGGACTAGCGGATCCTACAATGAGCAGTTCTTC.

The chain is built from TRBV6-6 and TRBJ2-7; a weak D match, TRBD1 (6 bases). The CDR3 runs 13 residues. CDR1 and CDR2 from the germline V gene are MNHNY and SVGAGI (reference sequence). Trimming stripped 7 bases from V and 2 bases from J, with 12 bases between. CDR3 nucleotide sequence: TGTGCCAGCACTATACAGGGCCCCTACGAGCAGTACTTC. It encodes CASTIQGPYEQYF.

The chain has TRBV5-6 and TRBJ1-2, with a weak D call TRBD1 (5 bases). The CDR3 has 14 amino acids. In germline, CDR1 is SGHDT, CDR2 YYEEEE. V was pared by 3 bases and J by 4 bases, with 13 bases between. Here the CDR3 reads CASSSRGVRYGYTF. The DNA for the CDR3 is TGTGCCAGCAGCTCAAGAGGGGTTCGCTATGGCTACACCTTC.

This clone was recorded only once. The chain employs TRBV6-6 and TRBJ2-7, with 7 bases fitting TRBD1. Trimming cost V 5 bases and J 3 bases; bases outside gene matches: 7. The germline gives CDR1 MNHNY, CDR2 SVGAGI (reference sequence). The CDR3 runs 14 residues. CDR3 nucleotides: TGTGCCAGCAGTGGATCGACAGGGAACTACGAGCAGTACTTC. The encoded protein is CASSGSTGNYEQYF.

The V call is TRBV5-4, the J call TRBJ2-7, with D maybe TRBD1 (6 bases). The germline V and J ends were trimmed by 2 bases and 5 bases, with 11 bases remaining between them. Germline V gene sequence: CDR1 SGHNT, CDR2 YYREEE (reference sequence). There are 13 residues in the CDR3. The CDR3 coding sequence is TGTGCCAGCAGCTTCACAGGGCTTCACGAGCAGTACTTC. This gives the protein CASSFTGLHEQYF.

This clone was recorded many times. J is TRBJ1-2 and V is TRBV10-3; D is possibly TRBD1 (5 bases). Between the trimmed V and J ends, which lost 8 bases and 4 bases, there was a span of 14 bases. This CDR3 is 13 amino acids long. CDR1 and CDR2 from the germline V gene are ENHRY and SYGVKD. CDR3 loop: CAIGDSTGYGYTF. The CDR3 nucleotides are TGTGCCATCGGGGACTCGACGGGCTATGGCTACACCTTC.

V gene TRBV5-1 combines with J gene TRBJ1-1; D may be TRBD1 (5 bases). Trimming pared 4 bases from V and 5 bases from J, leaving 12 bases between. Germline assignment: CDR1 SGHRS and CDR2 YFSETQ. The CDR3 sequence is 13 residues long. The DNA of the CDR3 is TGCGCCAGCAGCATCCCGGGGGGGACTGAAGCTTTCTTT. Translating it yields CASSIPGGTEAFF.

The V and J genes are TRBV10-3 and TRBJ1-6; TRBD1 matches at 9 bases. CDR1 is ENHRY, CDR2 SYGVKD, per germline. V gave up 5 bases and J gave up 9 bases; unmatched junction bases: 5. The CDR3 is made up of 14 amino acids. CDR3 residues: CAISTGGLASPLHF. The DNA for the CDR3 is TGTGCCATCAGTACAGGGGGCCTGGCTTCACCCCTCCACTTT.

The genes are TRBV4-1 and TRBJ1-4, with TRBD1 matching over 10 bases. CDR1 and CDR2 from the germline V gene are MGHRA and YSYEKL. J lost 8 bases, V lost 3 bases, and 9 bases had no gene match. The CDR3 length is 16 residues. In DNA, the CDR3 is TGCGCCAGCAGCCACCCCGGACAGGGGGGGAGGGAAAAACTGTTTTTT. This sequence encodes CASSHPGQGGREKLFF.

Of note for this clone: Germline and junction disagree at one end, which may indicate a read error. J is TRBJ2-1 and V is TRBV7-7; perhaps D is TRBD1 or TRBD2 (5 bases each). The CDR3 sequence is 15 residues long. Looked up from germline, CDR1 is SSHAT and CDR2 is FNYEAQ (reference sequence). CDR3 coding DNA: TGTGCTAGCAGCTTAGGATTCGGGGCCGCGAATGAGCAGTTCTTC. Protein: CASSLGFGAANEQFF.

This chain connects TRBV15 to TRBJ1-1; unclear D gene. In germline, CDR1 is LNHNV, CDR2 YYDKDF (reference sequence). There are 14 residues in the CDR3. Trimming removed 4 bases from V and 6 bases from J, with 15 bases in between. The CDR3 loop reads CATSKRTSGAEAFF. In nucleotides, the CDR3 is TGTGCCACCAGCAAAAGGACTTCCGGGGCTGAAGCTTTCTTT. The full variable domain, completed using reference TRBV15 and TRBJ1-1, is DAMVIQNPRYQVTQFGKPVTLSCSQTLNHNVMYWYQQKSSQAPKLLFHYYDKDFNNEADTPDNFQSRRPNTSFCFLDIRSPGLGDTAMYLCATSKRTSGAEAFFGQGTRLTVV.

CDR3 amino acids: CASGLAPPSGGEEVETQYF. CDR3 in DNA: TGTGCTAGTGGTTTGGCCCCCCCTAGCGGGGGGGAAGAAGTGGAGACCCAGTACTTC. The chain carries TRBV12-5 and TRBJ2-5; 12 nucleotides agree with TRBD2. Germline lookup yields CDR1 LGHNT and CDR2 FRNRAP. The V and J ends lost 1 base and 5 bases, in that order; junction bases with no gene match: 14. This CDR3 spans 19 amino acids. The entire variable domain, with the rest obtained from reference TRBV12-5 and TRBJ2-5, is as follows: DARVTQTPRHKVTEMGQEVTMRCQPILGHNTVFWYRQTMMQGLELLAYFRNRAPLDDSGMPKDRFSAEMPDATLATLKIQPSEPRDSAVYFCASGLAPPSGGEEVETQYFGPGTRLLVL.

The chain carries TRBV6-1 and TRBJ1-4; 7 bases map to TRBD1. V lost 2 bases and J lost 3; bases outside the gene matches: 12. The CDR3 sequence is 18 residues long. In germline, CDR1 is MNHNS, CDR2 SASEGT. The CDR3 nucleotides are TGTGCCAGCAGTGAAAGGAGGGCAGGGGGGGCAGCTAATGAAAAACTGTTTTTT. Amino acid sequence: CASSERRAGGAANEKLFF.

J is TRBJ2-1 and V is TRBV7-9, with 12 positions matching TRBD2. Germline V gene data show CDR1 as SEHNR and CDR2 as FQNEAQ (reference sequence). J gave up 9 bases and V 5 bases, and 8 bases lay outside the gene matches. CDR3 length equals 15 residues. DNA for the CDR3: TGTGCCAGCAGCCCCGATCTAGCGGGAGGGCCTGAGCAGTTCTTC. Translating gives CASSPDLAGGPEQFF. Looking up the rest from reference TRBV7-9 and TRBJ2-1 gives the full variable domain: DTGVSQNPRHKITKRGQNVTFRCDPISEHNRLYWYRQTLGQGPEFLTYFQNEAQLEKSRLLSDRFSAERPKGSFSTLEIQRTEQGDSAMYLCASSPDLAGGPEQFFGPGTRLTVL.

CDR3 nucleotide sequence: TGTGCCAGCAGCTGGGACTCTAGCGGAGGGAGCTCCTACGAGCAGTACTTC. Translating it yields CASSWDSSGGSSYEQYF. The rearrangement links TRBV5-8 to TRBJ2-7; the match to TRBD2 covers 7 bases. The germline gives CDR1 SGHTS, CDR2 YDEGEE. The CDR3 sequence is 17 residues long. V was clipped by 3 bases and J by 0 bases; unmatched bases: 12. The full variable domain, in which reference TRBV5-8 and TRBJ2-7 provide the parts outside the CDR3, is EAGVTQSPTHLIKTRGQQATLRCSPISGHTSVYWYQQALGLGLQFLLWYDEGEERNRGNFPPRFSGRQFPNYSSELNVNALELEDSALYLCASSWDSSGGSSYEQYFGPGTRLTVT.

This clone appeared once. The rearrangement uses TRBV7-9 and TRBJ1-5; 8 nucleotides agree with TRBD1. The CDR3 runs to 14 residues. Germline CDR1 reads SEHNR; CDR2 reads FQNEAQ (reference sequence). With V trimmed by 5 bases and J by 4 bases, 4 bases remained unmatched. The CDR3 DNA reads TGTGCCAGCAGCCCGGGACAGGAGAATCAGCCCCAGCATTTT. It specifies CASSPGQENQPQHF.

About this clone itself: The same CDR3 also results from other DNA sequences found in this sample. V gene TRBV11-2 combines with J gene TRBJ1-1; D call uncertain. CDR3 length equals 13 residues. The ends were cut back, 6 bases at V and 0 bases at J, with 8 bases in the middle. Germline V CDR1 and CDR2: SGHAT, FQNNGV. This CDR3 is CASSSGLNTEAFF. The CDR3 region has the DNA TGTGCCAGCAGTTCGGGGTTGAACACTGAAGCTTTCTTT.